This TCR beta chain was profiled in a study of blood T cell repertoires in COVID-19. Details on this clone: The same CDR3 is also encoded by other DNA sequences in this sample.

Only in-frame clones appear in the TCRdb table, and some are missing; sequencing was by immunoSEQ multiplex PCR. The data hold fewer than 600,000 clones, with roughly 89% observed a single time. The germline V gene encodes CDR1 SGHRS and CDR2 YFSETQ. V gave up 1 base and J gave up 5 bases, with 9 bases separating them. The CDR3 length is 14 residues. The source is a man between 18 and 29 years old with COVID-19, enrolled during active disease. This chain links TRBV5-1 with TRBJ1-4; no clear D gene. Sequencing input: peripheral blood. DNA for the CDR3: TGCGCCAGCAGCTTGACGGGTTCCAATGAAAAACTGTTTTTT. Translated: CASSLTGSNEKLFF.